The present T cell receptor beta chain was sequenced within a study of blood T cell repertoires in COVID-19 (TCRdb year 2020). For the wider study: Samples covering the acute and convalescent phases of COVID-19 were provided by collaborators in the United States, Italy and Spain. The prospective study material was composed of cDNA or gDNA derived from T cells, B-cell-depleted T cells, or PBMCs. The dataset comprised deeply sampled blood TCRbeta repertoires from subjects exposed to, actively infected with, or recovered from COVID-19. The repertoires were released in a freely available public database intended as a resource for research on the immune response to SARS-CoV-2. The samples were drawn from two sources: the first 160 participants of the ongoing ImmuneRACE study, and some 1,300 subjects contributed by 6 global collaborators. Sample metadata almost always included a de-identified subject ID, COVID-19 status, age in years and sex. Where available, HLA class I and class II types were obtained from metadata supplied by the sample provider rather than from assay-based typing.

Paper-wide results and their limitations: How much clinical and demographic metadata was included differed by source and by participant, and the metadata was provided uncurated.

V is cut back by 3 bases and J by 0 bases, with 2 bases in the junction unmatched. The CDR3 measures 15 amino acids from cysteine to phenylalanine. Only the CDR3 DNA is retained, 45 bases long and in frame from the first base. Taken from the germline V gene, the CDR1 and CDR2 loops are MNHNS and SASEGT. TCRbeta CDR3 regions were amplified from genomic DNA by means of the immunoSEQ Assay, a bias-controlled multiplex PCR. The paper's processing steps were these. Nucleated cell counts per sample were estimated from amplification of reference gene primers within the assay. To quantify the absolute abundance of each unique TCRbeta CDR3 rearrangement, sequence reads were collapsed and filtered. For each sample, productive Simpson clonality was calculated as the square root of Simpson's diversity index across productive rearrangements. What TCRdb holds here is the immuneACCESS table cut down to in-frame rearrangements. Part of the clones is not present; checked against another copy, under half of the missing clones reflect an unresolved V gene, and the others are unexplained. V and J calls and clone size are copied from that table; D and trimming were computed from the DNA. The table for this sample lists a few hundred thousand clones; about 87% of them were counted only once. The ten largest clones capture 6.9% of the sample.

Samples from volunteer blood donors who had recovered from COVID-19 were contributed by a second Seattle source. Whole blood was collected in K2EDTA tubes by collaborating institutions according to the institutions' own protocols. Collaborator samples were shipped for TCRbeta analysis as frozen whole blood, isolated PBMCs, or DNA extracted from either sample type. Concerning this clone: The antigen this receptor binds is unknown. Base qualities are not at hand, and no much larger clone is one base apart.

The sequence is built from TRBV6-1 and TRBJ2-1; 7 middle bases align to TRBD2. Sequencing was done on a sample of peripheral blood. The sequence came from a young woman who had recovered from COVID-19. The CDR3 reads CASSERESSYNEQFF. Here is the DNA: TGTGCCAGCAGTGAGCGGGAGAGCTCCTACAATGAGCAGTTCTTC.